Listed below are T cell receptor beta chains from one sample, sequenced in a study of T cells in lung cancer brain metastases. Measured with immunoSEQ multiplex PCR; TCRdb has only the in-frame clones, and not every one. The repertoire holds around 700 clones, with 85% to 90% as singletons. The source material was tumor tissue from a brain metastasis. These receptors all stem from a man between 65 and 85 years old with non-small cell lung cancer that had spread to the brain. Each CDR3 is given with its conserved first and last residue. The D gene is left open where the match is weak. Only part of the rows carry a size: once, few, many, or a class if the clone is expanded.

size	D	V	J	DNA	CDR3
.	.	TRBV9	TRBJ1-1	TGTGCCAGCAGCCGAGGTCACTACGGAAACACTGAAGCTTTCTTT	CASSRGHYGNTEAFF
once	.	TRBV9	TRBJ2-3	TGTGCCAGCAGCGTAGGCCCCGAAAGGCGGGCCCCTAGCACAGATACGCAGTATTTT	CASSVGPERRAPSTDTQYF
.	TRBD1	TRBV10-3	TRBJ1-1	TGTGCCATCAGTGCTCGGGACAGGGGAAACACTGAAGCTTTCTTT	CAISARDRGNTEAFF
.	TRBD2	TRBV14	TRBJ2-4	TGTGCCAGCAGCCATACCTCCGGGAGGAGGGCCAAAAACATTCAGTACTTC	CASSHTSGRRAKNIQYF
.	TRBD2	TRBV30	TRBJ2-2	TGTGCCAGCGGGAACGGGAGGGCCCCCGGGGAGCTGTTTTTT	CASGNGRAPGELFF
.	TRBD1	TRBV27	TRBJ2-7	TGTGCCAGCAGTGTGACAGGGGCCAACTACGAGCAGTACTTC	CASSVTGANYEQYF
.	.	TRBV7-9	TRBJ2-1	TGTGCCAGCAGCCTAGGGGTCTGGAGCTCCTACAATGAGCAGTTCTTC	CASSLGVWSSYNEQFF
once	.	TRBV28	TRBJ2-5	TGTGCCAGCACCCCAGGGGCAGAGACCCAGTACTTC	CASTPGAETQYF
.	.	TRBV28	TRBJ1-3	TGTGCCAGCAGTTTTTCCGGGGGCGGGAGATATGGAAACACCATATATTTT	CASSFSGGGRYGNTIYF
.	TRBD2	TRBV27	TRBJ2-7	TGTGCCAGCAGTCCTGCCGGGACTACCTACGAGCAGTACTTC	CASSPAGTTYEQYF
.	.	TRBV16	TRBJ2-5	TGTGCCAGCAGCCAGTCCAAAGAGACCCAGTACTTC	CASSQSKETQYF
few	TRBD2	TRBV19	TRBJ2-2	TGTGCCAGTAGTATAGGGCGGGGGGCAGCTACCGGGGAGCTGTTTTTT	CASSIGRGAATGELFF
.	TRBD2	TRBV9	TRBJ2-2	TGTGCCAGCAGCAGACTAGCGGGAGTTCTCGGGGAGCTGTTTTTT	CASSRLAGVLGELFF
.	.	TRBV4-3	TRBJ1-1	TGCGCCAGCAGCCAAGATCCGCAGGGTGAAGCTTTCTTT	CASSQDPQGEAFF
.	.	TRBV5-1	TRBJ1-1	TGCGCCAGCAGCTTGGTAGCAGCGAACACTGAAGCTTTCTTT	CASSLVAANTEAFF
.	TRBD2	TRBV9	TRBJ2-1	TGTGCCAGCAGCGCATCCAGCATTGGCGGGAGTCTCAATGAGCAGTTCTTC	CASSASSIGGSLNEQFF
.	TRBD2	TRBV9	TRBJ2-1	TGTGCCAGCAGCCGGACTAGCGGTCGCAATGAGCAGTTCTTC	CASSRTSGRNEQFF
.	.	TRBV7-2	TRBJ2-1	TGTGCCAGCAGCGGCCGGGATCCTAACAATGAGCAATTCTTC	CASSGRDPNNEQFF
.	.	TRBV7-2	TRBJ1-1	TGTGCCAGCAGCTTAGGTGCGAACACTGAAGCTTTCTTT	CASSLGANTEAFF
.	TRBD2	TRBV5-1	TRBJ2-5	TGCGCCAGCAGCAGAACTAGCGGGAGACAAGAGACCCAGTACTTC	CASSRTSGRQETQYF
.	.	TRBV28	TRBJ1-4	TGTGCCAGCACCCGCCAGCGGAATACTGAAAAACTGTTTTTT	CASTRQRNTEKLFF
.	TRBD2	TRBV28	TRBJ2-7	TGTGCCAGCAGTCCCGGGGTAGCGGGAGGGGCAGGGGGTGGCGAGCAGTACTTC	CASSPGVAGGAGGGEQYF
.	TRBD2	TRBV11-2	TRBJ2-2	TGTGCCAGCAGCTTAGAAGCGGGAGCGAACACCGGGGAGCTGTTTTTT	CASSLEAGANTGELFF
.	TRBD1	TRBV4-3	TRBJ1-2	TGCGCCAGCAGCCTCTCAGTTGGGCGGACAGGAACTAACTATGGCTACACCTTC	CASSLSVGRTGTNYGYTF
.	.	TRBV4-2	TRBJ1-2	TGTGCCAGCAGCCAAGGGTCGGGAGCTTATGGCTACACCTTC	CASSQGSGAYGYTF
.	.	TRBV18	TRBJ1-1	TGTGCCAGCTCACCCACTCTTGGCAGGGAGGGGACTGAAGCTTTCTTT	CASSPTLGREGTEAFF
.	.	TRBV7-9	TRBJ1-5	TGTGCCAGCAGCTTAGAGTCAGGACCCAATCAGCCCCAGCATTTT	CASSLESGPNQPQHF
.	.	TRBV28	TRBJ2-7	TGTGCCAGCAGTTTACGGGCAGGGTCAATCATCGAGCAGTACTTC	CASSLRAGSIIEQYF
.	.	TRBV7-2	TRBJ1-5	TGTGCCAGCAGCTACAGTATACCGGGGTGGCCCCAGCATTTT	CASSYSIPGWPQHF
.	.	TRBV5-1	TRBJ1-1	TGCGCCAGCAGCTCCGGGGGGGCCGGGACAACTGAAGCTTTCTTT	CASSSGGAGTTEAFF
.	.	TRBV7-9	TRBJ2-3	TGTGCCAGCAGCTTAGTTCGGAGCACAGATACGCAGTATTTT	CASSLVRSTDTQYF